This paragraph reports one T cell receptor beta chain. The V gene end was trimmed by 1 base and the J gene end by 3 bases; junction bases not matched to a gene: 2. Germline CDR1 is LNHDA and CDR2 is SQIVND (reference sequence). The CDR3 consists of 15 residues. This specimen belongs to a study of blood T cell repertoires in COVID-19. Assay: immunoSEQ multiplex PCR; the TCRdb copy retains only in-frame clones and omits some. The sample carries about 270,000 clones, 86% recorded once. The origin of this receptor is a woman between 65 and 79 years old with COVID-19, enrolled during active disease. Sequencing used peripheral blood. The V call is TRBV19, the J call TRBJ1-5, with 8 positions matching TRBD1. CDR3 nucleotide sequence: TGTGCCAGTAGTATAGGGGGACAGGACAATCAGCCCCAGCATTTT. This codes for CASSIGGQDNQPQHF.